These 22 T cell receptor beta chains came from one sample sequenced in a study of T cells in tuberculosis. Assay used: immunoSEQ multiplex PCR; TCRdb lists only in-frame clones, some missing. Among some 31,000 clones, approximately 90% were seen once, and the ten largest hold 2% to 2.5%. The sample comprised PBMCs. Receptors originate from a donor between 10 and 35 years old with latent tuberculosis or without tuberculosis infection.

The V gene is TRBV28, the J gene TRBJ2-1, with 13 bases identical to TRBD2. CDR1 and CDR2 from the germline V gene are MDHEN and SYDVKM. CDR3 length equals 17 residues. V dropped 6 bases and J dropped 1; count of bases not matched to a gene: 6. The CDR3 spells CASSRGLAGPSYNEQFF. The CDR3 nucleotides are TGTGCCAGCAGCAGGGGACTAGCGGGACCATCCTACAATGAGCAGTTCTTC.

This CDR3 reads CAWSPGGSETQYF. The CDR3 nucleotides read TGTGCCTGGAGTCCCGGGGGGTCAGAGACCCAGTACTTC. V is TRBV30 and J is TRBJ2-5, with 7 nucleotides matching TRBD2. Germline assignment: CDR1 GTSNPN and CDR2 SVGIG (reference sequence). V shed 2 bases and J 4 bases; nucleotides not matched to a gene: 4. The CDR3 is 13 amino acids.

The CDR3 nucleotides read TGTGCCAGCAGCCTTCCCAGGGTTTCAGGGGCCAACGTCCTGACTTTC. Its protein product is CASSLPRVSGANVLTF. The chain recombines TRBV9 with TRBJ2-6, with D possibly being TRBD1 (5 bases). This CDR3 has 16 amino acids. Trimming cost V 4 bases and J 4 bases, with 15 bases left between them. Looked up from germline, CDR1 is SGDLS and CDR2 is YYNGEE.

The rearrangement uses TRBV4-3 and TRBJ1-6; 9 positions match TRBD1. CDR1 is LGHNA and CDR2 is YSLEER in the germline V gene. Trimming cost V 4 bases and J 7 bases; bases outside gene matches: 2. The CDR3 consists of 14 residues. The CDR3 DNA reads TGCGCCAGCAGCCGAGGGACAGGGAATTCACCCCTCCACTTT. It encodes CASSRGTGNSPLHF.

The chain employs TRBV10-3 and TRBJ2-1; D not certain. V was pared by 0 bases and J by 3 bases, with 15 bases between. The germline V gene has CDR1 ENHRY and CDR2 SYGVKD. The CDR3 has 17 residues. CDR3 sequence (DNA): TGTGCCATCAGTGAGTCAAGGCTGAGTACAGACTACAATGAGCAGTTCTTC. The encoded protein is CAISESRLSTDYNEQFF.

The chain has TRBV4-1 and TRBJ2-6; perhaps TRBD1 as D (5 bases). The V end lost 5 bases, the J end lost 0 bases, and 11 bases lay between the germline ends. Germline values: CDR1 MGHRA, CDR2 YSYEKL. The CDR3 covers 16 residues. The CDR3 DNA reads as TGCGCCAGCAGCTTACAGGAGAACTCTGGGGCCAACGTCCTGACTTTC. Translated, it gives CASSLQENSGANVLTF.

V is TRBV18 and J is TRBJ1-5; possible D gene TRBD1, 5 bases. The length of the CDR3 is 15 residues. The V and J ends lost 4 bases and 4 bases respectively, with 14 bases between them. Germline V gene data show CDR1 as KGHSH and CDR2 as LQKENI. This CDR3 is CASSRMQGGNQPQHF. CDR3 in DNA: TGTGCCAGCTCACGAATGCAGGGAGGGAATCAGCCCCAGCATTTT.

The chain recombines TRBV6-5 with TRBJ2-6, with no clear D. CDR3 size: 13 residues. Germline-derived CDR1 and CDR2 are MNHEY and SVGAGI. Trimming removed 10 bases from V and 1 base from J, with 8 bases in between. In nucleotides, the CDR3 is TGTGCCATCGGGTGGTCTGGGGCCAACGTCCTGACTTTC. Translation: CAIGWSGANVLTF.

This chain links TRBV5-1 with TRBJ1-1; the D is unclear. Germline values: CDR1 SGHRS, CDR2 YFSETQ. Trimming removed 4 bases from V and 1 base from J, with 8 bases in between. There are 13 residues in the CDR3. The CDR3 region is CASSLWPNTEAFF. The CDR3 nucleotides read TGCGCCAGCAGCCTCTGGCCGAACACTGAAGCTTTCTTT. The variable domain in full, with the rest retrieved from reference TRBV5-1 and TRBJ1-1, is KAGVTQTPRYLIKTRGQQVTLSCSPISGHRSVSWYQQTPGQGLQFLFEYFSETQRNKGNFPGRFSGRQFSNSRSEMNVSTLELGDSALYLCASSLWPNTEAFFGQGTRLTVV.

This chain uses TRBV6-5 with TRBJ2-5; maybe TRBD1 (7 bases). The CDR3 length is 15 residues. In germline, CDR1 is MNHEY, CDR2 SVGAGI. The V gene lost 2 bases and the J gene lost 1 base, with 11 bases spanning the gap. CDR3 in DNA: TGTGCCAGCAGTTACCAGGGGGGACTCCAAGAGACCCAGTACTTC. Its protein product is CASSYQGGLQETQYF.

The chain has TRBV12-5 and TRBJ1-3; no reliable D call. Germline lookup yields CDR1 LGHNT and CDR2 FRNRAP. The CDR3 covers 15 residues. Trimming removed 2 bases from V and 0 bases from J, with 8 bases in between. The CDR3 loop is CASGLIPDSGNTIYF. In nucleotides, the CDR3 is TGTGCTAGTGGTTTGATCCCAGACTCTGGAAACACCATATATTTT.

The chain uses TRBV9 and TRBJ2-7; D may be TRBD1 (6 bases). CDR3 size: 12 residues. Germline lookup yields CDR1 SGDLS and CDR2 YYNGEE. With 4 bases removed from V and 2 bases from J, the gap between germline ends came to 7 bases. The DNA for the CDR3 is TGTGCCAGCAGCCGGGACACCTACGAGCAGTACTTC. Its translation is CASSRDTYEQYF.

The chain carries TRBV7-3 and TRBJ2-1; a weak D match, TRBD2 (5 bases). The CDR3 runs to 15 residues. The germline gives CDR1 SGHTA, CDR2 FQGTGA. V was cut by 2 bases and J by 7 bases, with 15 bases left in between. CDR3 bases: TGTGCCAGCAGCTTAGAGGGCCCGGTCAGGAATGAGCAGTTCTTC. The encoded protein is CASSLEGPVRNEQFF.

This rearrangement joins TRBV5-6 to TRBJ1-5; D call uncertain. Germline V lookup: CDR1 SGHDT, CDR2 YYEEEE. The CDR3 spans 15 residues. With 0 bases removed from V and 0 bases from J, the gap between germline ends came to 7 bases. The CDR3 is CASSLVGVSNQPQHF. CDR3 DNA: TGTGCCAGCAGCTTGGTCGGAGTTAGCAATCAGCCCCAGCATTTT.

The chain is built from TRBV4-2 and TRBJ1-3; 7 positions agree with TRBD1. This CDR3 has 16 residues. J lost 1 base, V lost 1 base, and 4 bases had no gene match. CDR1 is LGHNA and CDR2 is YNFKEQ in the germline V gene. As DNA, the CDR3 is TGTGCCAGCAGCCAAGGAAGACAGGGTTCTGGAAACACCATATATTTT. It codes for CASSQGRQGSGNTIYF.

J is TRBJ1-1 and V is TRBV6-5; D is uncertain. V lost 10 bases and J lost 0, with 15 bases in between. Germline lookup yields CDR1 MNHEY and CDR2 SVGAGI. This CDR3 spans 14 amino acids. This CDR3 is CATSAREMNTEAFF. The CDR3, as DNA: TGTGCCACCTCGGCCCGGGAAATGAACACTGAAGCTTTCTTT.

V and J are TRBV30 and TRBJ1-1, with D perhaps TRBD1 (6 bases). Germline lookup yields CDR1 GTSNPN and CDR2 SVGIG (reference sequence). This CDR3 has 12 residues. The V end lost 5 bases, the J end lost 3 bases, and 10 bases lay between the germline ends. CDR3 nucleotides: TGTGCCTGGGGTCGACAGGACACTGAAGCTTTCTTT. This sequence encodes CAWGRQDTEAFF.

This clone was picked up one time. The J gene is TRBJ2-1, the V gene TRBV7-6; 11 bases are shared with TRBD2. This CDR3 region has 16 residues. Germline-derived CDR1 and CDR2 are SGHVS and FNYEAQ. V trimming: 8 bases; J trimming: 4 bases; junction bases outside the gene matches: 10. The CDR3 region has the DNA TGTGCCAGCCCCCCCCGACTAGCGGGGTCTTACAATGAGCAGTTCTTC. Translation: CASPPRLAGSYNEQFF. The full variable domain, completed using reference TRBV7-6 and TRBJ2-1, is GAGVSQSPRYKVTKRGQDVALRCDPISGHVSLYWYRQALGQGPEFLTYFNYEAQQDKSGLPNDRFSAERPEGSISTLTIQRTEQRDSAMYRCASPPRLAGSYNEQFFGPGTRLTVL.

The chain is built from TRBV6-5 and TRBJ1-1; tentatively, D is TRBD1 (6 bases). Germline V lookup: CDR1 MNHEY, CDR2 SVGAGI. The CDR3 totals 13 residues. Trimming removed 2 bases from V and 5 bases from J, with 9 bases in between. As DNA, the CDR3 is TGTGCCAGCAGTTACGTGACAGGAACTGAAGCTTTCTTT. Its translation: CASSYVTGTEAFF.

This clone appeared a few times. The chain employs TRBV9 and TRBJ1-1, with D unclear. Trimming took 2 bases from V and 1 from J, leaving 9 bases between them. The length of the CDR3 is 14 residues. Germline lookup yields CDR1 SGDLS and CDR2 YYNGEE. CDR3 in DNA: TGTGCCAGCAGCGTCCACACCGCGAACACTGAAGCTTTCTTT. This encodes CASSVHTANTEAFF.

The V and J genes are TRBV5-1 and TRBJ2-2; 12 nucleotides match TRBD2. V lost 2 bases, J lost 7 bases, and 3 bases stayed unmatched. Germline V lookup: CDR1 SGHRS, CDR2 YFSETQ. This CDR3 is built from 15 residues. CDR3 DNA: TGCGCCAGCAGCTTTCTAGCGGGAGGGGACGGGGAGCTGTTTTTT. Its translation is CASSFLAGGDGELFF.

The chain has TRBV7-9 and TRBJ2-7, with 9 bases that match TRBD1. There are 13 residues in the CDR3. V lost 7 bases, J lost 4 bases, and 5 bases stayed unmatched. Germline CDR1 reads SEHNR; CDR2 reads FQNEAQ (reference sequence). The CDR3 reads CASNRQGEYEQYF. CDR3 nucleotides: TGTGCCAGCAACCGACAGGGGGAGTACGAGCAGTACTTC. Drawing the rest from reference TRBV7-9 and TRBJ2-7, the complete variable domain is DTGVSQNPRHKITKRGQNVTFRCDPISEHNRLYWYRQTLGQGPEFLTYFQNEAQLEKSRLLSDRFSAERPKGSFSTLEIQRTEQGDSAMYLCASNRQGEYEQYFGPGTRLTVT.